This TCR beta chain derives from a study of blood T cell repertoires in COVID-19. Turning to the study itself: Samples came from the United States, Italy and Spain, spanning acute and convalescent COVID-19.

Here immunoSEQ multiplex PCR was the method, and the copy in TCRdb shows in-frame clones only, minus some. The sample shows some 150,000 clones, 89% of them seen only once. Germline V lookup: CDR1 SGHVS, CDR2 FNYEAQ. Trimming cost V 3 bases and J 6 bases; bases outside gene matches: 10. The CDR3 loop spans 16 amino acids. The sequenced material came from peripheral blood. The genes are TRBV7-6 and TRBJ2-3, with 9 nucleotides matching TRBD2. The clonotype was recovered from a human donor in a cohort sampled during active COVID-19. The CDR3 nucleotides are TGTGCCAGCAGCTTGAGTCCAGCGGGGGGCTTGGATACGCAGTATTTT. This gives the protein CASSLSPAGGLDTQYF.